A selection of T cell receptor beta chains follows, all from one sample in a study of CD8+ T cells in alopecia areata. Generated by immunoSEQ multiplex PCR, the TCRdb table keeps only in-frame clones and is missing some. The sample has about 110,000 clones; about four fifths are singletons. This specimen consisted of CD8+ T cells sorted from blood, obtained at week 24, from a patient treated with tofacitinib. The receptors were gathered from a human donor with alopecia areata. Both conserved end residues are part of each CDR3. The D gene is left open where the match is weak. Rows may omit the clone size; those that give it use once, few, many or a size class.

CDR3 length	D gene	clone size	V gene	J gene	CDR3 DNA	CDR3 protein
14	NA	few	TRBV7-9	TRBJ1-5	TGTGCCAGCAGCTCGGGGGCAATTGTTCAGCCCCAGCATTTT	CASSSGAIVQPQHF
15	NA	NA	TRBV29-1	TRBJ2-3	TGCAGCGTTGAACTTGTGGGGGCGCGTATAGATACGCAGTATTTT	CSVELVGARIDTQYF
15	NA	NA	TRBV7-8	TRBJ2-1	TGTGCCAGCAGCTTAGCGGGGGGCCTTGACAATGAGCAGTTCTTC	CASSLAGGLDNEQFF
14	TRBD1	NA	TRBV7-9	TRBJ2-5	TGTGCCAGCAGCTCTAAGACAGGGCTCCAGACCCAGTACTTC	CASSSKTGLQTQYF
16	NA	NA	TRBV6-6	TRBJ2-2	TGTGCCATCAGTGTCCAGGGACGGATCAACACCGGGGAGCTGTTTTTT	CAISVQGRINTGELFF
12	NA	NA	TRBV11-3	TRBJ1-1	TGTGCCAGCAGCTTTGGCCTTACTGAAGCTTTCTTT	CASSFGLTEAFF
15	TRBD2	NA	TRBV12-5	TRBJ2-7	TGTGCTAGTGGTTACCCTCGGGAGGGTTGGGACGAGCAGTACTTC	CASGYPREGWDEQYF
15	NA	NA	TRBV5-4	TRBJ2-6	TGTGCCAGCAGTGTGGGGGGACCCGGGGCCAACGTCCTGACTTTC	CASSVGGPGANVLTF
14	NA	NA	TRBV5-6	TRBJ2-7	TGTGCCAGCAGCCTGGACGCTCAGACCTACGAGCAGTACTTC	CASSLDAQTYEQYF
16	TRBD2	once	TRBV7-2	TRBJ2-3	TGTGCCAGCAGCTTAGTCGATAGCGGGGGGAGGGATACGCAGTATTTT	CASSLVDSGGRDTQYF
13	NA	NA	TRBV29-1	TRBJ2-2	TGCAGCGTTGAAGATGAGGGCACCGGGGAGCTGTTTTTT	CSVEDEGTGELFF
15	NA	NA	TRBV27	TRBJ2-1	TGTGCCAGCAGTTTATCCGGGTCGAGTAACAATGAGCAGTTCTTC	CASSLSGSSNNEQFF